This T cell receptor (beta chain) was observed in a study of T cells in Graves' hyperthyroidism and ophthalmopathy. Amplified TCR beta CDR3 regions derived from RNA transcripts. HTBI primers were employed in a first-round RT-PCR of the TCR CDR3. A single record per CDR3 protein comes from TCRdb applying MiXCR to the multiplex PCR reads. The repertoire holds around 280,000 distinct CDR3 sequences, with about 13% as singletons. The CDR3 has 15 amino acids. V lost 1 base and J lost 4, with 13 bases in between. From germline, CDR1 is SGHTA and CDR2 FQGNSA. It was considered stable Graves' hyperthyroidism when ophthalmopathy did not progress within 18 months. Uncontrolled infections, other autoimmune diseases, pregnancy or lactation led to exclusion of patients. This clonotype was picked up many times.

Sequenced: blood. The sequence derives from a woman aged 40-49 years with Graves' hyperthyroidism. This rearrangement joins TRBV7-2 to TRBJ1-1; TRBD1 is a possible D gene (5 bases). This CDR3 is CASSLVGRVGTEAFF. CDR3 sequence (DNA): TGTGCCAGCAGCTTAGTGGGCAGGGTAGGCACTGAAGCTTTCTTT.